Presented here are 25 T cell receptor beta chains from one specimen sequenced in a study of blood T cell repertoires in COVID-19. Measured with immunoSEQ multiplex PCR; TCRdb has only the in-frame clones, and not every one. The table records about 250,000 clones, around 90% of them present only once. The sequenced sample consisted of peripheral blood. The source of these receptors is an elderly man with acute or convalescent COVID-19.

This chain joins TRBV3-1 (or the pseudogene TRBV3-2) and TRBJ2-5; TRBD2 aligns across 7 bases. Trimming removed 0 bases from V and 5 bases from J; junction bases left unmatched: 9. Germline loops: CDR1 LGHDT, CDR2 YNNKEL (reference sequence). The CDR3 totals 16 residues. The CDR3 DNA reads TGTGCCAGCAGCCAAGAATTGGCTAGCGGCGGGGAGACCCAGTACTTC. This codes for CASSQELASGGETQYF.

J is TRBJ1-5 and V is TRBV29-1, with unresolved D. The CDR3 covers 13 residues. V was cut by 1 base and J by 6 bases, with 10 bases left in between. CDR1 is SQVTM, CDR2 ANQGSEA, per germline. CDR3 sequence: CSVEVGSGQPQHF. CDR3 DNA: TGCAGCGTTGAAGTGGGAAGCGGTCAGCCCCAGCATTTT.

This chain uses TRBV7-9 with TRBJ1-1, with D perhaps TRBD1 (5 bases). Germline V gene sequence: CDR1 SEHNR, CDR2 FQNEAQ (reference sequence). V lost 5 bases, J lost 1 base, and 11 bases lay in between. This CDR3 is built from 14 residues. The CDR3 bases are TGTGCCAGCAGCCAAAGGGACTCGAACACTGAAGCTTTCTTT. Translation: CASSQRDSNTEAFF.

The chain combines TRBV19 with TRBJ1-1; tentatively, D is TRBD1 (5 bases). With 2 bases removed from V and 4 bases from J, the gap between germline ends came to 20 bases. From germline, CDR1 is LNHDA and CDR2 SQIVND (reference sequence). This CDR3 has 17 residues. Here the CDR3 reads CASSISRVGLGGTEAFF. In nucleotides, the CDR3 is TGTGCCAGTAGTATATCTCGGGTGGGGTTGGGGGGCACTGAAGCTTTCTTT.

V is TRBV7-9 and J is TRBJ2-2; 8 nucleotides align to TRBD1. Germline V gene sequence: CDR1 SEHNR, CDR2 FQNEAQ (reference sequence). J gave up 2 bases and V 2 bases, and 10 bases lay outside the gene matches. The CDR3 is 18 amino acids. CDR3 amino acids: CASSLFALTGGNTGELFF. In DNA form, the CDR3 reads TGTGCCAGCAGCTTATTCGCCTTAACAGGGGGAAACACCGGGGAGCTGTTTTTT.

The chain has TRBV7-2 and TRBJ2-3; D unresolved. The V gene's germline CDR1 is SGHTA and CDR2 FQGNSA. V was pared by 1 base and J by 3 bases, with 14 bases between. CDR3 size: 16 residues. The CDR3: CASSLGISLETDTQYF. As DNA, the CDR3 is TGTGCCAGCAGCTTAGGAATTAGTTTGGAGACAGATACGCAGTATTTT.

The V and J genes are TRBV6-6 and TRBJ2-3, with D tentatively TRBD1 (5 bases). Germline assignment: CDR1 MNHNY and CDR2 SVGAGI (reference sequence). Deletions cut 10 bases from V and 2 bases from J, with 19 bases between. This CDR3 has 15 amino acids. The chain's CDR3 is CATILRAFDTDTQYF. The CDR3 region has the DNA TGTGCCACCATACTCAGGGCATTCGACACAGATACGCAGTATTTT.

The chain couples TRBV19 to TRBJ1-4; D may be TRBD1 (5 bases). Trimming pared 3 bases from V and 12 bases from J, leaving 14 bases between. The CDR3 has 13 amino acids. Germline assignment: CDR1 LNHDA and CDR2 SQIVND (reference sequence). The CDR3 reads CASSITDGGELFF. The CDR3 nucleotides read TGTGCCAGTAGTATTACGGACGGGGGGGAACTGTTTTTT.

This chain links TRBV13 with TRBJ2-3, with a possible D match to TRBD2 (7 bases). The CDR3 sequence is 14 residues long. V dropped 8 bases and J dropped 6 bases, with 18 bases sitting between them. Germline loops: CDR1 PRHDT, CDR2 FYEKMQ (reference sequence). The CDR3 coding sequence is TGTGCCAGCCGCCCCCGGGGGGCGGGGGATACGCAGTATTTT. Encoded protein: CASRPRGAGDTQYF.

V is TRBV3-1 (or the pseudogene TRBV3-2) and J is TRBJ1-2; no clear D. V was shortened by 0 bases and J by 7 bases, with 6 bases between the two germline ends. In germline, CDR1 is LGHDT, CDR2 YNNKEL (reference sequence). The CDR3 is made up of 12 amino acids. For the CDR3, the DNA is TGTGCCAGCAGCCAAGATCTTTTTGGCTACACCTTC. It encodes CASSQDLFGYTF.

The chain is built from TRBV6-2 or TRBV6-3 and TRBJ2-5, with TRBD2 matching 9 bases. The junction had 11 bases not matched to a gene; V was cut back by 2 bases and J by 4 bases. Per the germline V gene, CDR1 is MNHEY and CDR2 is SVGEGT. The CDR3 has 17 amino acids. The CDR3 DNA reads TGTGCCAGCAGTTACCCTAATACCGGGACTAGCAGAGAGACCCAGTACTTC. Translated: CASSYPNTGTSRETQYF.

The V call is TRBV28, the J call TRBJ2-7; possibly TRBD1 for D (6 bases). CDR3 length equals 14 residues. Trimming stripped 6 bases from V and 0 bases from J, with 12 bases between. Germline CDR1 and CDR2: MDHEN and SYDVKM. The CDR3 is CASSPGQNSYEQYF. CDR3 nucleotide sequence: TGTGCCAGCAGCCCTGGACAGAACTCCTACGAGCAGTACTTC.

The V gene is TRBV28, the J gene TRBJ1-5; no clear D gene. CDR1 is MDHEN and CDR2 is SYDVKM in the germline V gene. This CDR3 has 14 residues. V was cut by 5 bases and J by 5 bases, with 13 bases left in between. The CDR3 DNA reads TGTGCCAGCAGTCTAGATCGCACCTATCAGCCCCAGCATTTT. Translation: CASSLDRTYQPQHF.

A single count supports this clone. The chain employs TRBV29-1 and TRBJ2-5, with a tentative D call TRBD2 (6 bases). This CDR3 spans 13 amino acids. CDR1 SQVTM and CDR2 ANQGSEA come from the germline V gene. With 6 bases removed from V and 5 bases from J, the gap between germline ends came to 16 bases. The DNA for the CDR3 is TGCAGCGTCGGGAAACTAGCCGGGGAGACCCAGTACTTC. This gives the protein CSVGKLAGETQYF.

The gene calls are TRBV4-3 and TRBJ2-7, with a tentative D call TRBD2 (7 bases). Germline CDR1 is LGHNA and CDR2 is YSLEER. CDR3 length: 14 amino acids. With 0 bases removed from V and 2 bases from J, the gap between germline ends came to 8 bases. The CDR3 coding sequence is TGCGCCAGCAGCCAAGACGGGGGGCCCTACGAGCAGTACTTC. Its protein is CASSQDGGPYEQYF.

The chain recombines TRBV7-8 with TRBJ2-3, with TRBD2 identical over 11 bases. J lost 3 bases, V lost 3 bases, and 8 bases had no gene match. This CDR3 region has 17 residues. Germline CDR1 is SGHVS and CDR2 is FQNEAQ. The CDR3 sequence is CASSFGASGRRTDTQYF. CDR3 coding DNA: TGTGCCAGCAGCTTCGGGGCTAGCGGGAGGCGGACAGATACGCAGTATTTT.

The V and J genes are TRBV4-3 and TRBJ2-1; no firm D call. Germline CDR1 reads LGHNA; CDR2 reads YSLEER. Trimming pared 0 bases from V and 1 base from J, leaving 4 bases between. The CDR3 contains 14 residues. The CDR3 DNA reads TGCGCCAGCAGCCAAGATGCGTCCTACAATGAGCAGTTCTTC. It is translated as CASSQDASYNEQFF.

This clone was found a few times. The V gene is TRBV10-3, the J gene TRBJ1-6; no clear D. V was pared by 5 bases and J by 5 bases, with 10 bases between. The CDR3 extends over 14 amino acids. The germline V gene encodes CDR1 ENHRY and CDR2 SYGVKD. CDR3 DNA: TGTGCCATCAGTCCCATCGGGGATAATTCACCCCTCCACTTT. This gives the protein CAISPIGDNSPLHF.

V and J are TRBV5-6 and TRBJ1-5; TRBD1 aligns across 9 bases. The CDR3 extends over 14 amino acids. Trimming took 3 bases from V and 6 from J; bases not matched to a gene: 4. CDR1 and CDR2 (germline): SGHDT, YYEEEE. CDR3 residues: CASSYSDRGQPQHF. CDR3 nucleotides: TGTGCCAGCAGCTATTCGGACAGGGGTCAGCCCCAGCATTTT.

This clone was observed once. The chain combines TRBV6-5 with TRBJ1-1; tentatively, D is TRBD1 (5 bases). Per germline, CDR1 MNHEY and CDR2 SVGAGI. The CDR3 totals 14 residues. V lost 7 bases to trimming and J lost 0 bases, with 12 bases between them. CDR3 DNA: TGTGCCAGCACCAAGTGGGGGGTGAACACTGAAGCTTTCTTT. Amino acid sequence: CASTKWGVNTEAFF.

CDR3 protein: CASSRGEGETQYF. The CDR3 DNA reads as TGTGCCAGCAGCCGGGGGGAGGGAGAGACCCAGTACTTC. The chain combines TRBV7-3 with TRBJ2-5; 7 positions match TRBD2. The germline CDR1 and CDR2 sequences are SGHTA and FQGTGA. With V trimmed by 5 bases and J by 4 bases, 4 bases remained unmatched. This CDR3 comprises 13 residues.

This sequence joins TRBV15 and TRBJ2-7, with 9 bases matching TRBD2. Germline V gene data show CDR1 as LNHNV and CDR2 as YYDKDF (reference sequence). The CDR3 consists of 17 residues. With V trimmed by 0 bases and J by 0 bases, 6 bases remained unmatched. The CDR3 nucleotides are TGTGCCACCAGCAGAGACCCTAGCGGGGCTTCCTCCTACGAGCAGTACTTC. Its protein is CATSRDPSGASSYEQYF.

This sequence joins TRBV6-5 and TRBJ2-7; D remains ambiguous. V dropped 6 bases and J dropped 3 bases, with 12 bases sitting between them. The CDR3 totals 13 residues. CDR1 and CDR2 from the germline V gene are MNHEY and SVGAGI. The CDR3 reads CASSSATGYEQYF. The CDR3 DNA is TGTGCCAGCAGCTCCGCCACTGGCTACGAGCAGTACTTC.

This chain links TRBV18 with TRBJ2-3, with TRBD1 identical over 9 bases. The CDR3 has 17 amino acids. The germline gives CDR1 KGHSH, CDR2 LQKENI. V shed 3 bases, J shed 0 bases, and the junction held 7 bases outside the gene matches. The CDR3 sequence: CASSPQITGGSTDTQYF. The CDR3 DNA is TGTGCCAGCTCACCGCAGATTACAGGGGGCAGCACAGATACGCAGTATTTT. The complete variable domain, with remaining parts taken from reference TRBV18 and TRBJ2-3, reads NAGVMQNPRHLVRRRGQEARLRCSPMKGHSHVYWYRQLPEEGLKFMVYLQKENIIDESGMPKERFSAEFPKEGPSILRIQQVVRGDSAAYFCASSPQITGGSTDTQYFGPGTRLTVL.

The chain carries TRBV2 and TRBJ1-1; TRBD1 aligns across 8 bases. Germline V CDR1 and CDR2: SNHLY, FYNNEI. This CDR3 has 15 amino acids. The V segment lost 7 bases and the J segment 0 bases; nucleotides outside the gene matches: 7. The CDR3 DNA reads TGTGCCAGCAAAGGGACAGGCTTATTGAACACTGAAGCTTTCTTT. This translates into CASKGTGLLNTEAFF.